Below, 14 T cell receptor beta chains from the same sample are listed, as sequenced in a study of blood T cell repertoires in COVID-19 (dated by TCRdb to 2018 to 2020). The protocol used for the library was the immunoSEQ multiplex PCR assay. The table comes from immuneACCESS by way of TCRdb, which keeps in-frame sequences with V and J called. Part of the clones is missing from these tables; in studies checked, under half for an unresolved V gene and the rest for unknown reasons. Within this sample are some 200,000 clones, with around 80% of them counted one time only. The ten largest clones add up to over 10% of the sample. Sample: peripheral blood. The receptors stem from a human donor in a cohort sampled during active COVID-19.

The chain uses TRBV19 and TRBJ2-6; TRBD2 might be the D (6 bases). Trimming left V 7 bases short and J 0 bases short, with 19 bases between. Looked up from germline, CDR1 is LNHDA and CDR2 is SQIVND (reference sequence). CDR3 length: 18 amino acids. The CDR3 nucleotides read TGTGCCAGTACCCTCCGCGGGACCCTAAGCTCTGGGGCCAACGTCCTGACTTTC. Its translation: CASTLRGTLSSGANVLTF.

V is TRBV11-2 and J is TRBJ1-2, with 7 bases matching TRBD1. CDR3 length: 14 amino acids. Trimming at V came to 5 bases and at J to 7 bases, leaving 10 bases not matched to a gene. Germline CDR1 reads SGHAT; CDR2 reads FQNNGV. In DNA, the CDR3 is TGTGCCAGCAGCACTAATCTTGACAGGGCTGGCTACACCTTC. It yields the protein CASSTNLDRAGYTF.

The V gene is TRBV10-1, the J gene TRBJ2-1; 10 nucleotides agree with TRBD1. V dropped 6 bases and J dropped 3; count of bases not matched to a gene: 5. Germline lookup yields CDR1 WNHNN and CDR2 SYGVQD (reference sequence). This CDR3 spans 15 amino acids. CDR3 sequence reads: CASSWDRGVYNEQFF. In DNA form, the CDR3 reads TGCGCCAGCAGCTGGGACAGGGGCGTCTACAATGAGCAGTTCTTC.

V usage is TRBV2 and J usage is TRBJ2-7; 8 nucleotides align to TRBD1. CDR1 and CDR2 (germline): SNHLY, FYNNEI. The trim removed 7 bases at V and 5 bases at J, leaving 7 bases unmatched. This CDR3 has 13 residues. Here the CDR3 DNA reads TGTGCCAGCAAAAAGGGACAGGCGAACGAGCAGTACTTC. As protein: CASKKGQANEQYF.

The chain's CDR3 is CASGHGLGQFF. The CDR3 coding sequence is TGTGCCAGCGGCCACGGACTGGGGCAGTTCTTC. The V and J genes are TRBV7-8 and TRBJ2-1; maybe TRBD2 (5 bases). The length of the CDR3 is 11 residues. Trimming removed 8 bases at V and 12 bases at J, with 14 bases between. Germline CDR1 reads SGHVS; CDR2 reads FQNEAQ.

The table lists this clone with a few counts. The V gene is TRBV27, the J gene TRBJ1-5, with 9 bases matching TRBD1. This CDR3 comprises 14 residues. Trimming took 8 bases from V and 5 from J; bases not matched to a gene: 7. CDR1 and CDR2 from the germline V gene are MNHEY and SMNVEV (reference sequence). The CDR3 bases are TGTGCCAGCCTCCGGGACAGGGACGATCAGCCCCAGCATTTT. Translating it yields CASLRDRDDQPQHF.

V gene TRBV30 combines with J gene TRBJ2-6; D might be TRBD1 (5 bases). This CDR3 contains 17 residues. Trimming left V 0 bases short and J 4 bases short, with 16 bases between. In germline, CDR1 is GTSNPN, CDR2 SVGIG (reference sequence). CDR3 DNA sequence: TGTGCCTGGAGTGTAGGGGCTACCCGGCCCGGGGCCAACGTCCTGACTTTC. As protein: CAWSVGATRPGANVLTF.

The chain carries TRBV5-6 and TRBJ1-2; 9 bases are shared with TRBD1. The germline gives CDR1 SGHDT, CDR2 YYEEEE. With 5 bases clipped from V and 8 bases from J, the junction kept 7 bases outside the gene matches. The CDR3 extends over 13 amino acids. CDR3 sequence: CASSFDRGSGYTF. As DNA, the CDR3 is TGTGCCAGCAGTTTTGACAGGGGGAGCGGCTACACCTTC.

The CDR3 sequence: CASSLQGAPTTDTQYF. The CDR3 DNA reads as TGTGCCAGCAGCTTGCAGGGGGCGCCGACCACAGATACGCAGTATTTT. V and J are TRBV5-8 and TRBJ2-3, with 8 bases matching TRBD1. J lost 2 bases, V lost 1 base, and 6 bases had no gene match. Germline V gene lookup returns CDR1 SGHTS and CDR2 YDEGEE. The CDR3 is made up of 16 amino acids.

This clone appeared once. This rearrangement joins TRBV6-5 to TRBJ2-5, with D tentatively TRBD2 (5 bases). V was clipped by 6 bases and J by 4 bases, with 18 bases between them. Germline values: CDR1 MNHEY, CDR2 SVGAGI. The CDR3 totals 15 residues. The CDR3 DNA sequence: TGTGCCAGCAGCTCTCCGGGGTCCCTGGCAGAGACCCAGTACTTC. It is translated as CASSSPGSLAETQYF.

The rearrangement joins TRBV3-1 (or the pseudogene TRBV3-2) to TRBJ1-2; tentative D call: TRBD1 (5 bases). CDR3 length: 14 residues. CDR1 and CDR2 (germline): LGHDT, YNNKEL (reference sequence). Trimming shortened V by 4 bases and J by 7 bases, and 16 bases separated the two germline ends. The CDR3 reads CASSLDSPRLGYTF. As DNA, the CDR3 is TGTGCCAGCAGCCTCGACAGTCCGCGGCTTGGCTACACCTTC.

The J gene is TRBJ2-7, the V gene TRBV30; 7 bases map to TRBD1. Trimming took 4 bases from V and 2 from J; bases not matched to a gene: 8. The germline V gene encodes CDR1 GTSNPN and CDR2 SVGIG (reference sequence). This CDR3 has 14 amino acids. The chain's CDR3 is CAWTLNRGPYEQYF. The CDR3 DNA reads TGTGCCTGGACCCTGAACAGGGGACCCTACGAGCAGTACTTC. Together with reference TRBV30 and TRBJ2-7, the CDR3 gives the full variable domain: SQTIHQWPATLVQPVGSPLSLECTVEGTSNPNLYWYRQAAGRGLQLLFYSVGIGQISSEVPQNLSASRPQDRQFILSSKKLLLSDSGFYLCAWTLNRGPYEQYFGPGTRLTVT.

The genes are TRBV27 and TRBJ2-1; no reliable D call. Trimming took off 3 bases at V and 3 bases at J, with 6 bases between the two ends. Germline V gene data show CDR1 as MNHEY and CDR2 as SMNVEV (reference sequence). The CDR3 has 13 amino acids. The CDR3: CASSFRVYNEQFF. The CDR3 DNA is TGTGCCAGCAGTTTTCGCGTCTACAATGAGCAGTTCTTC.

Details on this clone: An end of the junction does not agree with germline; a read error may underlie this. CDR3 DNA sequence: TGTGCCAGCAGTTTAAGTCCGTGGGACACCCTGCGGTCTTTT. This gives the protein CASSLSPWDTLRSF. The chain has TRBV28 and TRBJ2-3; a possible D gene is TRBD1 (6 bases). This CDR3 contains 14 residues. The V gene's germline CDR1 is MDHEN and CDR2 SYDVKM.